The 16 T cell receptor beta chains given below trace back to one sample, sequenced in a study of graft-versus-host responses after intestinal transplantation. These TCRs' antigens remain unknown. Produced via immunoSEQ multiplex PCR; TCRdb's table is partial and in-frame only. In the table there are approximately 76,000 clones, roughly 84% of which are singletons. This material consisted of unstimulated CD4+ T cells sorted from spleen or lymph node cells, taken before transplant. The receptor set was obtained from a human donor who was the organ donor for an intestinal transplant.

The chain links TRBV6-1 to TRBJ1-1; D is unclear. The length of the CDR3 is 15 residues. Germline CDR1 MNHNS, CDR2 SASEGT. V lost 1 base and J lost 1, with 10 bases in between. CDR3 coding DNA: TGTGCCAGCAGTGAAGTTCCCTTCTCGAACACTGAAGCTTTCTTT. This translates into CASSEVPFSNTEAFF.

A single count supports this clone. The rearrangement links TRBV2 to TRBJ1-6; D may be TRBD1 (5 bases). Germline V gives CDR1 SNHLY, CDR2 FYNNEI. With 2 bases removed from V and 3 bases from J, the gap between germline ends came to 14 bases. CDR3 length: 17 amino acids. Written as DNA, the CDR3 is TGTGCCAGCAGTGAAACCGGGACTGAGGTCTATAATTCACCCCTCCACTTT. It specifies CASSETGTEVYNSPLHF.

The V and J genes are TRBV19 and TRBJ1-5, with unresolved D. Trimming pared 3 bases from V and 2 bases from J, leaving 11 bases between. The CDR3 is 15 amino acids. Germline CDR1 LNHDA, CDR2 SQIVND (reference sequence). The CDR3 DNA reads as TGTGCCAGTAGTATCGAGGGTCAGGGCAATCAGCCCCAGCATTTT. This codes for CASSIEGQGNQPQHF.

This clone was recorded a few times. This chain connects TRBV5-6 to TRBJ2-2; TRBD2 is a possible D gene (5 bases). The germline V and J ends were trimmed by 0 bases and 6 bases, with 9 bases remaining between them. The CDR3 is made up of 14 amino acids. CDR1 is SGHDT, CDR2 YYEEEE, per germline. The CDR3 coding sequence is TGTGCCAGCAGCTTGGTCCCCGGGGCCGGGGAGCTGTTTTTT. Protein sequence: CASSLVPGAGELFF.

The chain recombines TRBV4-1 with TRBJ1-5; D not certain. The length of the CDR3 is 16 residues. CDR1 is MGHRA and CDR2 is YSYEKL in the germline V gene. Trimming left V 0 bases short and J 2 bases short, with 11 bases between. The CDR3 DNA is TGCGCCAGCAGCCAAGATGTAGTCGCTCGCAATCAGCCCCAGCATTTT. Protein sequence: CASSQDVVARNQPQHF.

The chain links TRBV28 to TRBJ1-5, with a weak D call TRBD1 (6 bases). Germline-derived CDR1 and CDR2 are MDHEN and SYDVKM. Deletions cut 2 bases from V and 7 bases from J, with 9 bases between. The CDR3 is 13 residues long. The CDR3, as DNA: TGTGCCAGCAGTTTACTGGGGGCCCAGCCCCAGCATTTT. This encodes CASSLLGAQPQHF.

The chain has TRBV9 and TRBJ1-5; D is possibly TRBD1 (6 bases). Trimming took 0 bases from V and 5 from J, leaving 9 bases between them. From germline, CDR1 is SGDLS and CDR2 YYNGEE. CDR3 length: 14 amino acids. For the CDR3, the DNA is TGTGCCAGCAGCGTAGAGGGGGGGTATCAGCCCCAGCATTTT. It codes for CASSVEGGYQPQHF.

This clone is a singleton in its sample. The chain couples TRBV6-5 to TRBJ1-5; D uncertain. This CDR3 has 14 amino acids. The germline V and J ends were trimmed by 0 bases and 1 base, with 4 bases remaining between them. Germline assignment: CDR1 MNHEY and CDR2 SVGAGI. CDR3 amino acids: CASSYSRSNQPQHF. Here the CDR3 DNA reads TGTGCCAGCAGTTACTCCCGGAGCAATCAGCCCCAGCATTTT.

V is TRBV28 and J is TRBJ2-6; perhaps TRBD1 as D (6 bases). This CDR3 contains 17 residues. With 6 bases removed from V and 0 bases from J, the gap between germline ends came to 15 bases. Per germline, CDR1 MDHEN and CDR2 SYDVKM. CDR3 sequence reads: CASRRTVNPSGANVLTF. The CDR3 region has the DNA TGTGCCAGCAGGAGGACAGTGAACCCCTCTGGGGCCAACGTCCTGACTTTC.

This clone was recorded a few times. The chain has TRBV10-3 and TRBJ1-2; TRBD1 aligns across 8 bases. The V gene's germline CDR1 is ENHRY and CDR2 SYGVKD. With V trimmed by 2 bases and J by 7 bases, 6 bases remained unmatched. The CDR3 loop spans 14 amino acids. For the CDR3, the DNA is TGTGCCATCAGTGAGGGCCGGGACAGGCGTGGCTACACCTTC. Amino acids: CAISEGRDRRGYTF.

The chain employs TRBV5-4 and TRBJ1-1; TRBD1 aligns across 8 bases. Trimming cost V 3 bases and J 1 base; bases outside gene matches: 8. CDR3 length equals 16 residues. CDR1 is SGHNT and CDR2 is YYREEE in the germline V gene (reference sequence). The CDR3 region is CASSSRDRSANTEAFF. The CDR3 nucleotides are TGTGCCAGCAGCTCCCGGGACAGGTCTGCGAACACTGAAGCTTTCTTT.

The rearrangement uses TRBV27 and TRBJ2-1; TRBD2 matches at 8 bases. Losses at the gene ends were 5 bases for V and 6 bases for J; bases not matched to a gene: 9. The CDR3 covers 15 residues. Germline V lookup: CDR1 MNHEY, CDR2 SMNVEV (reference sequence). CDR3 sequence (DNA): TGTGCCAGCAGTCCCTGGGGAGCGGGGGCCAATGAGCAGTTCTTC. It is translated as CASSPWGAGANEQFF.

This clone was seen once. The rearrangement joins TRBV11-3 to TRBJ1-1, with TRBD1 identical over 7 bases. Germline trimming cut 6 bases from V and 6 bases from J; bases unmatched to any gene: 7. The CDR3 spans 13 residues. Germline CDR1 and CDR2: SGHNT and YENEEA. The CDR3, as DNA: TGTGCCAGCAGACACCGGGACAGCCCTGAAGCTTTCTTT. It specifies CASRHRDSPEAFF.

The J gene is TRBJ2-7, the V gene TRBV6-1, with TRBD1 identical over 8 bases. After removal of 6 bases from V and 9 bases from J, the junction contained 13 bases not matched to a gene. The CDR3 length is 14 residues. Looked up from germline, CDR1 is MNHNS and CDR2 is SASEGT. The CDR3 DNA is TGTGCCAGCAGCGGACAGGGCTATAACTTCGCGCAGTACGTC. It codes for CASSGQGYNFAQYV.

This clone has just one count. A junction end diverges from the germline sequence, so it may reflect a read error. The DNA for the CDR3 is TGTGCCTGGAGTGGGAAGGGACAGGAGAATTTT. Residues: CAWSGKGQENF. The rearrangement uses TRBV30 and TRBJ2-3; 8 bases map to TRBD1. This CDR3 spans 11 amino acids. The V gene's germline CDR1 is GTSNPN and CDR2 SVGIG (reference sequence). The whole variable domain, filled in from reference TRBV30 and TRBJ2-3, reads SQTIHQWPATLVQPVGSPLSLECTVEGTSNPNLYWYRQAAGRGLQLLFYSVGIGQISSEVPQNLSASRPQDRQFILSSKKLLLSDSGFYLCAWSGKGQENFGPGTRLTVL.

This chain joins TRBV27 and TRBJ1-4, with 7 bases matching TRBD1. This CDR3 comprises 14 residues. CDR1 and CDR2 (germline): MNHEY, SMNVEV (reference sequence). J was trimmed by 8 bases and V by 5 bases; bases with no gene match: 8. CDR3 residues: CASSMQGVGEKLFF. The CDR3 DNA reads TGTGCCAGCAGTATGCAGGGGGTCGGGGAAAAACTGTTTTTT.